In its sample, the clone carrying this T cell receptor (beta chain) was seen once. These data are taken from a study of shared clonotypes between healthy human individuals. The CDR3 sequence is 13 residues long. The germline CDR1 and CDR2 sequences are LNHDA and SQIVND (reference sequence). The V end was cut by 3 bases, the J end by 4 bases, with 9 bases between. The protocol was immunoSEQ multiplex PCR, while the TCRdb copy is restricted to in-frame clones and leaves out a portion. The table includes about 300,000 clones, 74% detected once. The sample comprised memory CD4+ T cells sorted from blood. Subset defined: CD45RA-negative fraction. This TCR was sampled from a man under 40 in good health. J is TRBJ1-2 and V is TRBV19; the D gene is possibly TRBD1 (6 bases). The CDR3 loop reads CASSIGRGYGYTF. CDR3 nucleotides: TGTGCCAGTAGTATCGGCAGGGGCTATGGCTACACCTTC.